This T cell receptor beta chain is drawn from a study of T cell clones after liver transplantation. Study-wide points: Graft donor-reactive T cells possibly entered the graft instead of undergoing deletion. In 5 of 8 subjects, circulating graft-donor-reactive CD4 TCRbeta sequences fell significantly after transplant.

V shed 3 bases and J shed 3 bases, with 8 bases lying between them. The CDR3 is 13 residues long. CDR1 is SQVTM and CDR2 is ANQGSEA in the germline V gene. Using immunoSEQ multiplex PCR, the repertoire was profiled, and TCRdb retains in-frame clones only, with some absent. This table has about 120,000 clones, 90% appearing once. On this clone: The target antigen is unknown. At the DNA level, this CDR3 is encoded by other sequences in the same sample as well.

This chain connects TRBV29-1 to TRBJ2-2; D unresolved. The sequenced sample was CD4+ T cells from blood, obtained 12 months after liver transplant. The sequence was collected from a human patient who received a liver transplant. A subset of T cells may come from the graft donor. CDR3 region: CSVDLGYTGELFF. The CDR3 DNA reads as TGCAGCGTTGACCTCGGCTACACCGGGGAGCTGTTTTTT.